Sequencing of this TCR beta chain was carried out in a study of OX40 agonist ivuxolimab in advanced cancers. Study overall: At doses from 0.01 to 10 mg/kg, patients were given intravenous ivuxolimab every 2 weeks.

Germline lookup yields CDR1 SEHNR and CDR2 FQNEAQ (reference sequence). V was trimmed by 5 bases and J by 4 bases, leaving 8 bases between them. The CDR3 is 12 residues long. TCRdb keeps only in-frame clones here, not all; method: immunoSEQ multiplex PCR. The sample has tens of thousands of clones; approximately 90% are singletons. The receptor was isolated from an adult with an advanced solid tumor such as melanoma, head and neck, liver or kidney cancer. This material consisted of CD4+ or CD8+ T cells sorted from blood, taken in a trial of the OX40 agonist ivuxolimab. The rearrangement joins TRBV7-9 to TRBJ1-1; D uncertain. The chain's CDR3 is CASSPLSTEAFF. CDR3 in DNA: TGTGCCAGCAGCCCCCTGTCCACTGAAGCTTTCTTT.